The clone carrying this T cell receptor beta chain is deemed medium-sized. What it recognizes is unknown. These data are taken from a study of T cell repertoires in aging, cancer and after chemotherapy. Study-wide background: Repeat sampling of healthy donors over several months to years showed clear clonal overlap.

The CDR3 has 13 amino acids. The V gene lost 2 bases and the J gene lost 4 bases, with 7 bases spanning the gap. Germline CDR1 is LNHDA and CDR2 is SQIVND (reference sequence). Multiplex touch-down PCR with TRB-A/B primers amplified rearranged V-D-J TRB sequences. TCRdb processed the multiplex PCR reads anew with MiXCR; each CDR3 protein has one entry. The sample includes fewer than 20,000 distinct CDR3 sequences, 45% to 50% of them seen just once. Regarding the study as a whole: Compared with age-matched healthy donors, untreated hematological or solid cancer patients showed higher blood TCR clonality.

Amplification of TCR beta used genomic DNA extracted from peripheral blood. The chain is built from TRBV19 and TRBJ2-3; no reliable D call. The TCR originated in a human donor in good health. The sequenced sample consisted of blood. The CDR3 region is CASSITWSDTQYF. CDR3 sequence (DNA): TGTGCCAGTAGTATAACTTGGTCAGATACGCAGTATTTT.